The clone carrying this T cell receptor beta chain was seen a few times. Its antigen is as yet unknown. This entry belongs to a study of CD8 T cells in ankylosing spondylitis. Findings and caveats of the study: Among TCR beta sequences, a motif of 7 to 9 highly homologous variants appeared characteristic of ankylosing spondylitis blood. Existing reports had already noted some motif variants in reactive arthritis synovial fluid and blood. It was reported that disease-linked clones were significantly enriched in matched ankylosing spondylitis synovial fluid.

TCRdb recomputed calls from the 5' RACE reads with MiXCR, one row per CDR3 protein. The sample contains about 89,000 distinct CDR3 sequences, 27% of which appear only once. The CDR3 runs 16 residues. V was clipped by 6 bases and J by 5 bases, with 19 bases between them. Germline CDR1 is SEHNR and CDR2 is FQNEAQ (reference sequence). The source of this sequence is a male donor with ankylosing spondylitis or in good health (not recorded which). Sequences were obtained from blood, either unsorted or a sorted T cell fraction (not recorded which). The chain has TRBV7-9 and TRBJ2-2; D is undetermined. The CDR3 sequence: CASRGRTPGGTGELFF. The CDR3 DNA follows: TGTGCCAGCAGGGGAAGGACGCCTGGTGGGACCGGGGAGCTGTTTTTT.